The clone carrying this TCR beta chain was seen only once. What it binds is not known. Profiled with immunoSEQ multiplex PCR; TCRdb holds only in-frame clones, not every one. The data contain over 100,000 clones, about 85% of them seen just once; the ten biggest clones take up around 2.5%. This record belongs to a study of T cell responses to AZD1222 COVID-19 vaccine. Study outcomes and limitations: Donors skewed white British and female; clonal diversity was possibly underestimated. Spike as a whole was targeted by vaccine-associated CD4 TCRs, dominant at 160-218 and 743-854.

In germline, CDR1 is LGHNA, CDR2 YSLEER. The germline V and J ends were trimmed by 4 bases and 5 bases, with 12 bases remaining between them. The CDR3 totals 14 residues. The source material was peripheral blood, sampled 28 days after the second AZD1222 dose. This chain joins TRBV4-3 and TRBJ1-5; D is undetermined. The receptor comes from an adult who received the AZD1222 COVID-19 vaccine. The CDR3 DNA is TGCGCCAGCAGCCCAGAGAGTCGAGATCAGCCCCAGCATTTT. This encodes CASSPESRDQPQHF.